This T cell receptor (beta chain) was profiled in a study of CD8 T cells in ankylosing spondylitis. The study's findings and limits: Made up of about eight highly homologous variants, a TCR beta motif appeared characteristic of ankylosing spondylitis blood. Some of the motif variants had earlier been found in reactive arthritis patients' fluid and blood. Enrichment of disease-linked clones was reportedly significant in matched ankylosing spondylitis synovial fluid.

The germline CDR1 and CDR2 sequences are SEHNR and FQNEAQ (reference sequence). Trimming removed 1 base at V and 4 bases at J, with 4 bases between. This CDR3 spans 12 amino acids. TCRdb reanalysed the 5' RACE reads using MiXCR and keeps one entry per CDR3 protein. The sample has 300,000 to 400,000 distinct CDR3 sequences, 11% seen once. This clonotype was observed at least ten times. The target antigen is unknown. The chain is built from TRBV7-9 and TRBJ1-2, with no clear D. This TCR came from a female donor with ankylosing spondylitis or in good health (not recorded which). Material for sequencing was blood, either unsorted or a sorted T cell fraction (not recorded which). CDR3 coding DNA: TGTGCCAGCAGCTTAGGGGTCTATGGCTACACCTTC. Protein product: CASSLGVYGYTF.